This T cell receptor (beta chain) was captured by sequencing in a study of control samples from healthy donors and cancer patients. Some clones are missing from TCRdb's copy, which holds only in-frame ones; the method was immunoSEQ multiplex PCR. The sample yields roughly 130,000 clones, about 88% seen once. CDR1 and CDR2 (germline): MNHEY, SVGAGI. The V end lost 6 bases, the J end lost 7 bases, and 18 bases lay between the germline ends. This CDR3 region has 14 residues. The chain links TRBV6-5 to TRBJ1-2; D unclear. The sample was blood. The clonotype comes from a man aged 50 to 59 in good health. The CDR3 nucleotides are TGTGCCAGCAGAAGGACCCTGACCGTAGGTGGCTACACCTTC. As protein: CASRRTLTVGGYTF.